This TCR beta chain is from a study of T cell repertoires in cytomegalovirus infection. Study information: CMV epitopes in the study were HLA-C-restricted (recently identified) and HLA-B-restricted (well studied). Study-wide results and caveats: What dominated the ex vivo response were HLA-C-restricted CMV-specific TCR beta clonotypes. Based on cumulative public TCR beta family frequency, carriers of CMV plus the relevant HLA were identified.

This clonotype was seen at least ten times. Its antigen remains unidentified. TCRdb reprocessed the reads with MiXCR, giving one entry per CDR3 protein. The table includes 310,000 or so distinct CDR3 sequences, roughly 25% detected once. The CDR3 extends over 14 amino acids. V was cut by 0 bases and J by 2 bases, with 6 bases left in between. Germline V CDR1 and CDR2: SGHVS, FQNEAQ. This chain joins TRBV7-8 and TRBJ2-3; weak D call: TRBD2 (5 bases). The TCR comes from a human donor in good health (CMV status not recorded). Some clones in this sample may be carry-over from other donors' samples. This material consisted of cultured PBMCs, taken from culture after CMV antigen stimulation. Here the CDR3 reads CASSLARVTDTQYF. CDR3 in DNA: TGTGCCAGCAGCTTAGCGCGGGTCACAGATACGCAGTATTTT.